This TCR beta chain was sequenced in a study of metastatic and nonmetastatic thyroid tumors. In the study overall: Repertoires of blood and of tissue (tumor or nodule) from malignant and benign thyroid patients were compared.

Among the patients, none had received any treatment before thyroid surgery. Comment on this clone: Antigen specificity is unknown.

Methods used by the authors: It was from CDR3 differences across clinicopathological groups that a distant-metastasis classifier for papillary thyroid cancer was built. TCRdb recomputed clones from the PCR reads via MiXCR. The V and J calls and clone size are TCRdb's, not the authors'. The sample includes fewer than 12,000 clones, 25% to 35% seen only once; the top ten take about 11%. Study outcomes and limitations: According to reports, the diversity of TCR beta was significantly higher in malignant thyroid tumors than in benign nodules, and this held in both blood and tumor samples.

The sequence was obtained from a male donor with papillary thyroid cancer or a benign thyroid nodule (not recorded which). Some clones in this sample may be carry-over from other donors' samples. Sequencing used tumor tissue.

The CDR3 here is CASSHTGGGGYTF. The CDR3 bases are TGTGCCAGCAGTCATACAGGGGGCGGTGGCTACACCTTC. The V call is TRBV12-3 or TRBV12-4, the J call TRBJ1-2; 9 nucleotides line up with TRBD1. The CDR3 length is 13 residues. V lost 5 bases, J lost 7 bases, and 5 bases stayed unmatched.